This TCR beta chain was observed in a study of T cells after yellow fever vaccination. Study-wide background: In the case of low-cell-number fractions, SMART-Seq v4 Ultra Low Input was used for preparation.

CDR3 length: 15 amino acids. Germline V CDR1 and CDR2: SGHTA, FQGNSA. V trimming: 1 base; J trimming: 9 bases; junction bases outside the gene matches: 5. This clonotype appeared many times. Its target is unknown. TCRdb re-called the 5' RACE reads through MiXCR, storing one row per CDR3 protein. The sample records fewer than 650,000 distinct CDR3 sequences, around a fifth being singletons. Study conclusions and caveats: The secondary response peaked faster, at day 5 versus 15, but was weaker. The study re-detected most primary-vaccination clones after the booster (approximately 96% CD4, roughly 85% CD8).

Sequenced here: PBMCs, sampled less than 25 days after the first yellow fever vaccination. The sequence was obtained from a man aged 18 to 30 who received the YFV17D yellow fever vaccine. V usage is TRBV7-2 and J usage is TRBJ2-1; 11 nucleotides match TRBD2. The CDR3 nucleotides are TGTGCCAGCAGCTTAGTAGCGGGGGGGTATGGTGAGCAGTTCTTC. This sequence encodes CASSLVAGGYGEQFF.